Presented here are 25 T cell receptor beta chains from one specimen sequenced in a study of regulatory T cells in long-lasting Graves disease. Construction of TCR beta libraries relied on iRepertoire HTBI primers and on Arm-PCR targeting CDR3 regions. TCRdb reprocessed the multiplex PCR reads with MiXCR, giving one entry per CDR3 protein. The data hold around 480,000 distinct CDR3 sequences, with about a sixth observed a single time. Time point noted: newly diagnosed GD, antithyroid drugs for less than 3 months. RNA isolated from PBMCs was used to make the TCR library. This sample also appeared in a second study, on T cells in Graves' hyperthyroidism and ophthalmopathy.

Sequencing was performed on peripheral blood mononuclear cells (PBMCs), taken at new diagnosis, from a patient treated with antithyroid drugs. These TCRs come from a middle-aged man with Graves disease.

This clonotype appeared many times. V is TRBV20-1 and J is TRBJ2-1; 9 positions agree with TRBD1. V lost 1 base, J lost 6 bases, and 4 bases stayed unmatched. The CDR3 runs 14 residues. CDR1 DFQATT and CDR2 SNEGSKA come from the germline V gene (reference sequence). The DNA for the CDR3 is TGCAGTGCTAGAGTAGGGACAGGGAGCAATGAGCAGTTCTTC. Protein: CSARVGTGSNEQFF.

This rearrangement joins TRBV28 to TRBJ2-2, with 9 bases aligning to TRBD2. After removal of 5 bases from V and 3 bases from J, the junction contained 7 bases not matched to a gene. CDR1 is MDHEN, CDR2 SYDVKM, per germline. There are 16 residues in the CDR3. CDR3 sequence reads: CASSALAGGDTGELFF. The CDR3 nucleotides are TGTGCCAGCAGTGCGCTGGCGGGAGGGGACACCGGGGAGCTGTTTTTT.

This clonotype has a count of ten or more. The V gene is TRBV2, the J gene TRBJ2-7; D remains ambiguous. Per the germline V gene, CDR1 is SNHLY and CDR2 is FYNNEI. The CDR3 has 11 residues. Trimming cost V 0 bases and J 6 bases, with 3 bases left between them. As DNA, the CDR3 is TGTGCCAGCAGTGAAGCGCCCGAGCAGTACTTC. Its translation is CASSEAPEQYF.

The rearrangement uses TRBV20-1 and TRBJ1-2; D is unclear. The CDR3 has 13 amino acids. V lost 5 bases and J 1 base, leaving 11 bases between the germline ends. CDR1 and CDR2 (germline): DFQATT, SNEGSKA (reference sequence). CDR3 sequence: CSAAGWSNYGYTF. The CDR3 nucleotides read TGCAGTGCTGCTGGATGGAGTAACTATGGCTACACCTTC.

This clonotype appeared a few times. The chain employs TRBV4-2 and TRBJ2-7; 7 bases match TRBD2. Germline CDR1 reads LGHNA; CDR2 reads YNFKEQ. This CDR3 has 15 amino acids. With V trimmed by 0 bases and J by 4 bases, 6 bases remained unmatched. This chain's CDR3 is CASSQDPSGQYEQYF. CDR3 bases: TGTGCCAGCAGCCAAGACCCTAGCGGCCAATACGAGCAGTACTTC.

This clonotype was observed at least ten times. The chain carries TRBV7-3 and TRBJ1-1; D not resolved. Germline CDR1 is SGHTA and CDR2 is FQGTGA. Trimming stripped 6 bases from V and 1 base from J, with 9 bases between. The CDR3 runs to 13 residues. For the CDR3, the DNA is TGTGCCAGCAGTAGAGACCAGAACACTGAAGCTTTCTTT. Translating it yields CASSRDQNTEAFF.

V usage is TRBV6-1 and J usage is TRBJ1-6; D possibly corresponds to TRBD1 (6 bases). V lost 10 bases to trimming and J lost 0 bases, with 13 bases between them. Germline values: CDR1 MNHNS, CDR2 SASEGT. This CDR3 region has 15 residues. The CDR3 reads CATGQPFSYNSPLHF. The CDR3, as DNA: TGTGCCACAGGACAGCCTTTCTCCTATAATTCACCCCTCCACTTT.

In its sample, this clonotype was seen a few times. The chain recombines TRBV19 with TRBJ2-7; D is uncertain. The CDR3 has 15 residues. CDR1 and CDR2 (germline): LNHDA, SQIVND (reference sequence). V dropped 5 bases and J dropped 0 bases, with 14 bases sitting between them. The CDR3, as DNA: TGTGCCAGTAGTCCTTCCCCGGTGGACTCCTACGAGCAGTACTTC. Its protein product is CASSPSPVDSYEQYF. Together with reference TRBV19 and TRBJ2-7, the CDR3 gives the full variable domain: DGGITQSPKYLFRKEGQNVTLSCEQNLNHDAMYWYRQDPGQGLRLIYYSQIVNDFQKGDIAEGYSVSREKKESFPLTVTSAQKNPTAFYLCASSPSPVDSYEQYFGPGTRLTVT.

This clonotype was picked up many times. The chain employs TRBV2 and TRBJ2-3; 7 nucleotides agree with TRBD1. J gave up 2 bases and V 6 bases, and 8 bases lay outside the gene matches. The CDR3 runs to 15 residues. Germline V gene data show CDR1 as SNHLY and CDR2 as FYNNEI. In DNA form, the CDR3 reads TGTGCCAGCAGAAACCGGGACAGTGTCACAGATACGCAGTATTTT. This encodes CASRNRDSVTDTQYF.

This chain joins TRBV29-1 and TRBJ2-5; possibly TRBD2 for D (6 bases). Deletions cut 0 bases from V and 6 bases from J, with 14 bases between. In germline, CDR1 is SQVTM, CDR2 ANQGSEA. The CDR3 is made up of 14 amino acids. In DNA, the CDR3 is TGCAGCGTTGAAGATCCTCGGGAGATGAAGACCCAGTACTTC. Encoded protein: CSVEDPREMKTQYF.

This clonotype was recorded a few times. Being one base from a much bigger clone, this may be a read error. J is TRBJ2-3 and V is TRBV6-2 or TRBV6-3; 7 bases match TRBD1. TRBJ2-1 explains the end of the DNA better; the J call may be wrong. Germline lookup yields CDR1 MNHEY and CDR2 SVGEGT. CDR3 length: 15 residues. The CDR3 spells CASSERSGQYDEQFF. CDR3 nucleotide sequence: TGTGCCAGCAGTGAACGATCGGGACAGTACGATGAGCAGTTCTTC.

This clonotype was seen at least ten times. The chain has TRBV20-1 and TRBJ2-1, with D perhaps given as TRBD1 or TRBD2 (5 bases each). There are 13 residues in the CDR3. Trimming left V 6 bases short and J 7 bases short, with 16 bases between. Germline-derived CDR1 and CDR2 are DFQATT and SNEGSKA (reference sequence). The CDR3 DNA sequence: TGCAGTGCCCCCCCCGGGACCCTAAATGAGCAGTTCTTC. Translated: CSAPPGTLNEQFF.

This clonotype was recorded at least ten times. The rearrangement links TRBV12-3 or TRBV12-4 to TRBJ2-3; TRBD2 matches 10 bases. V was clipped by 4 bases and J by 0 bases; unmatched bases: 10. CDR3 size: 18 residues. The CDR3 sequence: CASSSPGTSASSTDTQYF. CDR3 nucleotide sequence: TGTGCCAGCAGTTCGCCCGGGACTAGCGCTTCTAGCACAGATACGCAGTATTTT.

The V gene is TRBV28, the J gene TRBJ2-7; D might be TRBD1 (6 bases). Germline CDR1 MDHEN, CDR2 SYDVKM. Trimming stripped 5 bases from V and 5 bases from J, with 13 bases between. This CDR3 spans 13 amino acids. CDR3 loop: CASSRAGDDEQYF. The CDR3 coding sequence is TGTGCCAGCAGTCGAGCAGGGGACGACGAGCAGTACTTC.

This clonotype has a handful of counts. DNA for the CDR3: TGTGCTAGTGGTCCCGGACAGGAGAGCAATCAGCCCCAGCATTTT. This codes for CASGPGQESNQPQHF. The rearrangement links TRBV12-5 to TRBJ1-5; 7 bases agree with TRBD1. The CDR3 runs to 15 residues. J gave up 1 base and V 5 bases, and 5 bases lay outside the gene matches. Germline V lookup: CDR1 LGHNT, CDR2 FRNRAP.

This clonotype occurred many times. The CDR3 reads CASGAGERYNEQFF. The CDR3 coding sequence is TGCGCCAGCGGGGCAGGGGAAAGATACAATGAGCAGTTCTTC. The chain has TRBV5-1 and TRBJ2-1; maybe TRBD1 (6 bases). The V gene lost 7 bases and the J gene lost 4 bases, with 15 bases spanning the gap. The CDR3 totals 14 residues. CDR1 is SGHRS and CDR2 is YFSETQ in the germline V gene.

This clonotype was detected ten times or more. The genes are TRBV7-9 and TRBJ2-3, with TRBD2 identical over 11 bases. Germline CDR1 SEHNR, CDR2 FQNEAQ (reference sequence). The length of the CDR3 is 15 residues. V lost 5 bases, J lost 5 bases, and 6 bases stayed unmatched. CDR3 DNA sequence: TGTGCCAGCAGCATGATAGCGGGAGGGATAGATACGCAGTATTTT. This encodes CASSMIAGGIDTQYF.

This clonotype was counted a few times. Possible read error: a much larger clone is one base away. This sequence joins TRBV7-9 and TRBJ2-1, with 7 positions matching TRBD2. The CDR3 runs 15 residues. CDR1 and CDR2 (germline): SEHNR, FQNEAQ (reference sequence). Trimming took 4 bases from V and 4 from J; bases not matched to a gene: 7. The CDR3 here is CASSSERGPYNEQFF. CDR3 nucleotides: TGTGCCAGCAGCTCAGAGCGGGGACCGTACAATGAGCAGTTCTTC.

This clonotype has more than one count but fewer than ten. The V call is TRBV20-1, the J call TRBJ2-7; a weak D match, TRBD2 (7 bases). The germline gives CDR1 DFQATT, CDR2 SNEGSKA (reference sequence). Trimming stripped 5 bases from V and 2 bases from J, with 10 bases between. The CDR3 length is 12 residues. The chain's CDR3 is CSAGRDTYEQYF. CDR3 nucleotides: TGCAGTGCTGGGAGGGACACCTACGAGCAGTACTTC.

On this clonotype: Given a far larger clone just one base away, this is likely a sequencing read error. This chain uses TRBV7-3 with TRBJ2-1; 8 bases are a match to TRBD2. Per germline, CDR1 SGHTA and CDR2 FQGTGA. The CDR3 has 15 amino acids. The trim removed 5 bases at V and 0 bases at J, leaving 3 bases unmatched. CDR3 loop: CASSVSGGSYNEQFF. The CDR3 region has the DNA TGTGCCAGCAGCGTAAGCGGGGGCTCCTACAATGAGCAGTTCTTC.

This clonotype appeared many times. V usage is TRBV20-1 and J usage is TRBJ1-4; no firm D call. The CDR3 covers 13 residues. V was clipped by 2 bases and J by 3 bases, with 7 bases between them. CDR1 and CDR2 (germline): DFQATT, SNEGSKA (reference sequence). The CDR3 DNA is TGCAGTGCTAGACAGGAACCTAATGAAAAACTGTTTTTT. Protein: CSARQEPNEKLFF.

This clonotype has ten or more counts. The chain carries TRBV6-1 and TRBJ1-2; possible D gene TRBD1, 5 bases. Per germline, CDR1 MNHNS and CDR2 SASEGT. V lost 1 base to trimming and J lost 4 bases, with 13 bases between them. The CDR3 runs to 15 residues. The CDR3 reads CASSEVDRFPYGYTF. The CDR3 DNA reads TGTGCCAGCAGTGAAGTAGACAGATTCCCCTATGGCTACACCTTC.

This clonotype occurred a few times. The genes are TRBV6-5 and TRBJ2-1; D gene uncertain. The CDR3 contains 14 residues. Germline-derived CDR1 and CDR2 are MNHEY and SVGAGI. V lost 8 bases and J lost 2, with 13 bases in between. The CDR3 loop reads CASGSDGPYNEQFF. CDR3 bases: TGTGCCAGCGGTTCGGACGGACCCTACAATGAGCAGTTCTTC.

This clonotype was detected many times. J is TRBJ2-1 and V is TRBV28; 7 bases line up with TRBD2. The germline V gene encodes CDR1 MDHEN and CDR2 SYDVKM. The CDR3 consists of 13 residues. Trimming cost V 3 bases and J 6 bases; bases outside gene matches: 2. CDR3 coding DNA: TGTGCCAGCAGTTTGACTAGCCCCAATGAGCAGTTCTTC. Translating gives CASSLTSPNEQFF.

J is TRBJ1-5 and V is TRBV30; D is possibly TRBD1 (6 bases). The V gene's germline CDR1 is GTSNPN and CDR2 SVGIG (reference sequence). This CDR3 is built from 20 residues. Trimming removed 0 bases from V and 1 base from J, with 25 bases in between. The CDR3 loop reads CAWSVSITSPGAKSNQPQHF. CDR3 DNA: TGTGCCTGGAGTGTTTCTATTACGTCTCCGGGGGCCAAAAGCAATCAGCCCCAGCATTTT.